These T cell receptor beta chains were read from a single sample in a study of CD8+ T cells in alopecia areata. Method: immunoSEQ multiplex PCR; TCRdb's copy keeps in-frame clones and lacks some. The sample shows 100,000 to 150,000 clones, around 48% of them seen only once. The material sequenced was NKG2D-low CD8+ T cells sorted from blood. The receptors were sampled from a human donor with alopecia areata. Both conserved end residues are part of each CDR3.

V	CDR3
TRBV29-1	CSVESQGGKLSF
TRBV5-1	CASSLANEQFF
TRBV6-4	CASSDSWSPGESLGYTF
TRBV29-1	CSVVTGGGTDTQYF
TRBV2	CASRPGTTNGSIYEQYF
TRBV2	CASVGHEQYF
TRBV5-4	CASSLWGGLNEQFF
TRBV29-1	CSAEMNTEAFF
TRBV2	CASGSGANNSPLHF
TRBV13	CASSFASLLAGTDYEQYF
TRBV29-1	CSGIGRGETQYF
TRBV9	CASSVVTGELFF
TRBV7-8	CASSPLGVSGANVLTF
TRBV29-1	CSAEQGVQLSYNEQFF
TRBV27	CATFSGANVLTF
TRBV29-1	CSVEDDYGSTDTQYF
TRBV4-3	CASSLGQGAEQYF
TRBV2	CASSGTSSTDTQYF
TRBV29-1	CSGVTGSPSLLYGYTF
TRBV29-1	CSVDWGQGYEQYF
TRBV27	CASSPSGETEQYF
TRBV29-1	CSVEETYGYTF
TRBV29-1	CSVEAGNYEQYF
TRBV4-2	CASSPGQGASSQPQHF
TRBV14	CASNRQGGYEQYF
TRBV9	CASSVTSAHEQYF
TRBV20-1	CSARDDEQYF
TRBV5-1	CASSRDYEQYF
TRBV2	CASSEFGGGTTDTQYF
TRBV29-1	CSVGYRDSPLHF
TRBV27	CASSSNYEQYF
TRBV14	CASSPKAAGVREQYF
TRBV7-2	CASSLERTAEQYF
TRBV6-5	CASSYGADSNQPQHF
TRBV27	CASSPTGGGEQYF
TRBV12-5	CASGAGGASYEQYF
TRBV29-1	CSVISGQSSYNEQFF
TRBV6-6	CASRFRPQDEQFF
TRBV29-1	CSATSGEVTQYF